This TCR beta chain is drawn from a study of blood T cell repertoires in COVID-19. Study context: Sites across the United States, Italy and Spain contributed samples from acute and convalescent COVID-19.

While infection was still active, Seattle patients were enrolled and then followed longitudinally. The V gene end was trimmed by 3 bases and the J gene end by 5 bases; junction bases not matched to a gene: 11. CDR3 size: 17 residues. CDR1 is LNHDA and CDR2 is SQIVND in the germline V gene (reference sequence). Using immunoSEQ multiplex PCR, the repertoire was profiled, and TCRdb retains in-frame clones only, with some absent. The sample shows nearly 45,000 clones, around nine tenths of them seen only once. Input material: peripheral blood. The sequence was collected from a man aged 40-50 years with COVID-19, enrolled during active disease. The chain carries TRBV19 and TRBJ2-1; 9 nucleotides agree with TRBD1. The CDR3 reads CASSMGTGTGFHNEQFF. CDR3 DNA sequence: TGTGCCAGTAGTATGGGTACGGGGACAGGGTTCCACAATGAGCAGTTCTTC.